Listed below are T cell receptor beta chains from one sample, sequenced in a study of T cell responses to AZD1222 COVID-19 vaccine. The repertoire was sequenced with immunoSEQ multiplex PCR; TCRdb's copy has only in-frame clones and lacks some. The data contain about 110,000 clones, roughly 80% of them singletons. The specimen was peripheral blood, collected on day 0 of AZD1222 vaccination. The receptor set was obtained from an adult in good health. CDR3s include the opening cysteine and the closing phenylalanine or tryptophan. A D gene is named only where the DNA matches it firmly. The size field is filled for only some rows; it gives once, few, many or a size class.

TRBV6-2/TRBV6-3	NA	TRBD1	TRBJ1-2	TGTGCCAGCAGCGAACAGGGGGTCTATGGCTACACCTTC	CASSEQGVYGYTF
TRBV7-2	NA	TRBD2	TRBJ2-7	TGTGCCAGCAGCCGTACTAGCGGGGGGACCGAGCAGTACTTC	CASSRTSGGTEQYF
TRBV15	NA	TRBD1	TRBJ2-7	TGTGCCACCAGCAGAGATCGAAGGGGGCCTTACGAGCAGTACTTC	CATSRDRRGPYEQYF
TRBV7-8	NA	NA	TRBJ1-1	TGTGCCAGCAGCTTAGTGGGGGCATCCTCTGAAGCTTTCTTT	CASSLVGASSEAFF
TRBV3-1/TRBV3-2	NA	NA	TRBJ1-2	TGTGCCAGCAGCCAAGATTTTGCGGCGGACTATGGCTACACCTTC	CASSQDFAADYGYTF
TRBV28	NA	NA	TRBJ1-1	TGTGCCAGCAGTCCGATGATTGCTGAAGCTTTCTTT	CASSPMIAEAFF
TRBV19	few	TRBD2	TRBJ2-5	TGTGCCAGTAGCTTCTTATCTAGCGGGGAAGAGACCCAGTACTTC	CASSFLSSGEETQYF
TRBV12-3/TRBV12-4	NA	TRBD1	TRBJ1-1	TGTGCCAGCAGTTTGACAGGGTTCACTGAAGCTTTCTTT	CASSLTGFTEAFF
TRBV19	NA	NA	TRBJ1-5	TGTGCCAGTAGTATAGAAGGGCGGAGCAATCAGCCCCAGCATTTT	CASSIEGRSNQPQHF
TRBV16	NA	TRBD2	TRBJ2-3	TGTGCCAGCAGCCGGACGGGACTAGCGGCCACAGATACGCAGTATTTT	CASSRTGLAATDTQYF
TRBV6-5	NA	TRBD2	TRBJ2-7	TGTGCCAGCGGACTAGTCAACGAGCAGTACTTC	CASGLVNEQYF
TRBV5-1	once	TRBD2	TRBJ2-3	TGCGCCAGCAGCTTGGTACCAGCGGGGGCCACCACAGATACGCAGTATTTT	CASSLVPAGATTDTQYF
TRBV6-5	NA	NA	TRBJ1-4	TGTGCCAGCAGTACAGGGTTCCAAACTAATGAAAAACTGTTTTTT	CASSTGFQTNEKLFF
TRBV19	NA	NA	TRBJ1-5	TGTGCCGCGGCAAATTGGGCCAATCAGCCCCAGCATTTT	CAAANWANQPQHF
TRBV7-9	NA	TRBD2	TRBJ2-1	TGTGCCAGCAGCTTAGCGGGTAGCGGGGGCTACAATGAGCAGTTCTTC	CASSLAGSGGYNEQFF
TRBV6-5	NA	NA	TRBJ2-1	TGTGCCAGCAGCTCTTCCCGACTAGTGGTCAATGAGCAGTTCTTC	CASSSSRLVVNEQFF
TRBV10-3	NA	NA	TRBJ1-2	TGTGCCATCAGTGAGACGGTCGGGTTGTGGTACACCTTC	CAISETVGLWYTF
TRBV5-5	NA	TRBD2	TRBJ2-1	TGTGCCAGCAGCCGCAGCCTAGCGGGGGGCCTCGGGGAGCAGTTCTTC	CASSRSLAGGLGEQFF
TRBV12-3/TRBV12-4	NA	NA	TRBJ1-1	TGTGCCAGCACCCAAATGAACACTGAAGCTTTCTTT	CASTQMNTEAFF
TRBV9	NA	NA	TRBJ1-5	TGTGCCAGCAGCGTAGAAGGAAGAAGTGATCAGCCCCAGCATTTT	CASSVEGRSDQPQHF
TRBV29-1	NA	TRBD1	TRBJ1-2	TGCAGCGCCTGGACAGGGGCGAACTATGGCTACACCTTC	CSAWTGANYGYTF
TRBV2	NA	TRBD1	TRBJ1-5	TGTGCCAGCAGCGGGACAGGGGGCAAACAGCCCCAGCATTTT	CASSGTGGKQPQHF
TRBV6-5	NA	NA	TRBJ2-1	TGTGCCAGCAGACGCTCCTACAATGAGCAGTTCTTC	CASRRSYNEQFF
TRBV7-2	NA	TRBD1	TRBJ1-1	TGTGCCAGCAGCCAAAATAGCCACAGGGGCGCTGAAGCTTTCTTT	CASSQNSHRGAEAFF
TRBV11-1	NA	NA	TRBJ1-1	TGTGCCAGCAGCTCCGGGGGACCAGGGAGGACTGAAGCTTTCTTT	CASSSGGPGRTEAFF
TRBV6-5	NA	NA	TRBJ2-7	TGTGCCAGCCAAAATAGGCCTTACGAGCAGTACTTC	CASQNRPYEQYF
TRBV28	NA	TRBD2	TRBJ2-6	TGTGCCAGCAGGGGAGGGACTGGGGCCAACGTCCTGACTTTC	CASRGGTGANVLTF
TRBV14	NA	NA	TRBJ2-5	TGTGCCAGCAGCCATTCTTTACCATCTGCCGGCGAGACCCAGTACTTC	CASSHSLPSAGETQYF
TRBV10-2	NA	TRBD1	TRBJ2-3	TGCGCCAGCCTTTCGGGACAGGGAACAGATACGCAGTATTTT	CASLSGQGTDTQYF
TRBV3-1/TRBV3-2	NA	NA	TRBJ2-7	TGTGCCAGCAGCTCGCAGGGCGTCTCCTACGAGCAGTACTTC	CASSSQGVSYEQYF
TRBV7-2	NA	NA	TRBJ1-4	TGTGCCAGCAGCCCTCAAGGGGAAAAACTGTTTTTT	CASSPQGEKLFF
TRBV6-5	NA	NA	TRBJ1-1	TGTGCCAGCAGATTAATGGCGGGGAACACTGAAGCTTTCTTT	CASRLMAGNTEAFF
TRBV2	NA	NA	TRBJ2-2	TGTGCCAGCAGTGAGATAAGGGGCTACACCGGGGAGCTGTTTTTT	CASSEIRGYTGELFF
TRBV10-2	NA	NA	TRBJ2-2	TGCGCCAGCACGCACGGCGGGGAGCTGTTTTTT	CASTHGGELFF
TRBV30	NA	TRBD1	TRBJ1-2	TGTGCCTGGAGTGTGAAGGGGGCAGGCGGCTACACCTTC	CAWSVKGAGGYTF
TRBV5-1	NA	NA	TRBJ2-2	TGCGCCAGCAGCTTGGAACAGGCGAACACCGGGGAGCTGTTTTTT	CASSLEQANTGELFF
TRBV7-3	NA	NA	TRBJ1-6	TGTGCCAGCAGCCACCTCCCCGATTCACCCCTCCACTTT	CASSHLPDSPLHF
TRBV19	once	NA	TRBJ2-7	TGTGCCAGTAGTATTAGCAGATCCTACGAGCAGTACTTC	CASSISRSYEQYF
TRBV11-3	NA	NA	TRBJ2-2	TGTGCCAGCAGCTCCCCTCGGGGGAACACCGGGGAGCTGTTTTTT	CASSSPRGNTGELFF
TRBV5-5	NA	NA	TRBJ1-4	TGTGCCAGCAGCTTGGGGCCCTGGGGGGAAAAACTGTTTTTT	CASSLGPWGEKLFF
TRBV18	NA	TRBD1	TRBJ1-2	TGTGCCAGCTCACCAGGGACAGGGCCCTTCACCTTC	CASSPGTGPFTF